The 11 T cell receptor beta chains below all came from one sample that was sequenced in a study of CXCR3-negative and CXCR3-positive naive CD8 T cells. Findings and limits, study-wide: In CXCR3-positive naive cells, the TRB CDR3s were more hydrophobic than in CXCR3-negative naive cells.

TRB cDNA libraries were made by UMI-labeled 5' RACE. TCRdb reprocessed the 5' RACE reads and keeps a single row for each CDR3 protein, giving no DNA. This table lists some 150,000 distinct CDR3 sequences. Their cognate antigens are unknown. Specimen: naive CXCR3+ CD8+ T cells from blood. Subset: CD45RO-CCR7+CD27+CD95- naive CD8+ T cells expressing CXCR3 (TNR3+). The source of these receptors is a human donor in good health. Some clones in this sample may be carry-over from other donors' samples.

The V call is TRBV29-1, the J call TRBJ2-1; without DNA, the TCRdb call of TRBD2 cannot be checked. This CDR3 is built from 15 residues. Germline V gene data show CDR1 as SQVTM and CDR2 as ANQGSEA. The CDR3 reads CSVVTSGRAYNEQFF.

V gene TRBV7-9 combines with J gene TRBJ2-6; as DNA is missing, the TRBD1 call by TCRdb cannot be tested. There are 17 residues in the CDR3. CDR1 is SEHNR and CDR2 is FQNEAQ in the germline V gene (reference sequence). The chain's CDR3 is CASSASLGTEGANVLTF.

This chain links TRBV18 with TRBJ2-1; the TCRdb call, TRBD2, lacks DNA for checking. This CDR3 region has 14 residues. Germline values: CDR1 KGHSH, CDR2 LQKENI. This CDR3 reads CASSPESGDNERFF.

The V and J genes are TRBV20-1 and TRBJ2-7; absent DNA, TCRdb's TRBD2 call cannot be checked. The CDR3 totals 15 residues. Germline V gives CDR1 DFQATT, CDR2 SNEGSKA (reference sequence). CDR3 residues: CSARDRTIPSYEQYF.

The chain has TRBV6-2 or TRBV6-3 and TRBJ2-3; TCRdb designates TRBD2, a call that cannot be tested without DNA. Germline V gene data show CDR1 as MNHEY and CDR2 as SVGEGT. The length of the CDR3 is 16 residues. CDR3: CASSPPSGGVTDTQYF.

Here the CDR3 reads CSAETFGSNTGELFF. The rearrangement links TRBV29-1 to TRBJ2-2. Germline V gene sequence: CDR1 SQVTM, CDR2 ANQGSEA. CDR3 length: 15 amino acids.

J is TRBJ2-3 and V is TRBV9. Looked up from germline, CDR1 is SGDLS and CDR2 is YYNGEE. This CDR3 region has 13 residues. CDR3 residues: CASSVAGQGTQYF.

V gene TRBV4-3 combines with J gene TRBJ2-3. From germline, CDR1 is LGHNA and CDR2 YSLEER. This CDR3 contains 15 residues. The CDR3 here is CASSQGVYSTDTQYF.

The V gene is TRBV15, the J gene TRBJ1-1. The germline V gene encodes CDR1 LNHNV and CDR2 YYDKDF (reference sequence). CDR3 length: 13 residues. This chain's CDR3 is CATSRGGTTEAFF.

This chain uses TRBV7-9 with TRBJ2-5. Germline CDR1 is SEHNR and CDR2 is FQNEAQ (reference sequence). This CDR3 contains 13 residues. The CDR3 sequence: CASSSDLLGTQYF.

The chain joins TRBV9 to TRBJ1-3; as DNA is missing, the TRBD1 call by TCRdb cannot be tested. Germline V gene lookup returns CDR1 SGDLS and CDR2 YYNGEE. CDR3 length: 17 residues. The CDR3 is CASSVRDRESSGNTIYF.